Shown below are 18 T cell receptor beta chains from a single sample sequenced in a study of cytomegalovirus exposure and HLA in healthy donors. The study ran its PCR with 60 Vbeta and 13 Jbeta primers. Clones were sequenced by immunoSEQ multiplex PCR, and TCRdb holds only the in-frame ones, with some missing. The sample carries some 150,000 clones, roughly 80% recorded once. The sequenced sample was PBMCs. The receptors derive from a man aged 30-40 years in good health and CMV-seronegative.

The V call is TRBV6-1, the J call TRBJ1-1; D is undetermined. The CDR3 length is 13 residues. Germline CDR1 reads MNHNS; CDR2 reads SASEGT. Trimming left V 7 bases short and J 5 bases short, with 14 bases between. Written as DNA, the CDR3 is TGTGCCAGCAATTTTTTTGGGAGAACTGAAGCTTTCTTT. Amino acids: CASNFFGRTEAFF.

This clone turned up a few times. The chain is built from TRBV15 and TRBJ2-1, with D perhaps TRBD2 (6 bases). The CDR3 is 14 residues long. Trimming took 1 base from V and 6 from J, leaving 10 bases between them. In germline, CDR1 is LNHNV, CDR2 YYDKDF (reference sequence). The chain's CDR3 is CATSRGSEGNEQFF. The CDR3 coding sequence is TGTGCCACCAGCAGAGGGTCGGAGGGCAATGAGCAGTTCTTC.

This chain joins TRBV29-1 and TRBJ1-2, with D unresolved. Germline assignment: CDR1 SQVTM and CDR2 ANQGSEA. Trimming shortened V by 5 bases and J by 2 bases, and 9 bases separated the two germline ends. The CDR3 sequence is 12 residues long. This CDR3 reads CSVTLGNYGYTF. CDR3 nucleotide sequence: TGCAGCGTTACTCTCGGGAACTATGGCTACACCTTC.

The rearrangement links TRBV6-5 to TRBJ2-1; D ambiguous. Germline loops: CDR1 MNHEY, CDR2 SVGAGI. The CDR3 totals 13 residues. The V end lost 8 bases, the J end lost 0 bases, and 8 bases lay between the germline ends. CDR3 amino acids: CASGQSSYNEQFF. CDR3 DNA sequence: TGTGCCAGCGGCCAAAGCTCCTACAATGAGCAGTTCTTC.

This clone was observed a few times. The chain carries TRBV29-1 and TRBJ1-2; TRBD1 is a possible D gene (5 bases). In germline, CDR1 is SQVTM, CDR2 ANQGSEA. The CDR3 consists of 12 residues. Trimming shortened V by 7 bases and J by 9 bases, and 18 bases separated the two germline ends. The CDR3 DNA reads TGCAGCGCCGACAGAGAAGAAAGGAGCTACACCTTC. Protein sequence: CSADREERSYTF. The full variable domain, rest sourced from reference TRBV29-1 and TRBJ1-2, is SAVISQKPSRDICQRGTSLTIQCQVDSQVTMMFWYRQQPGQSLTLIATANQGSEATYESGFVIDKFPISRPNLTFSTLTVSNMSPEDSSIYLCSADREERSYTFGSGTRLTVV.

This chain links TRBV5-4 with TRBJ2-5, with no clear D. The V end lost 4 bases, the J end lost 3 bases, and 13 bases lay between the germline ends. CDR3 length: 14 residues. Germline CDR1 SGHNT, CDR2 YYREEE (reference sequence). The CDR3 is CASSETSREETQYF. DNA for the CDR3: TGTGCCAGCAGCGAAACGAGTCGGGAAGAGACCCAGTACTTC.

The V gene is TRBV4-3, the J gene TRBJ1-4, with TRBD1 identical over 10 bases. This CDR3 has 15 residues. V was clipped by 1 base and J by 8 bases; unmatched bases: 4. Germline V gene data show CDR1 as LGHNA and CDR2 as YSLEER. This CDR3 reads CASSQGTGGGEKLFF. The CDR3 DNA sequence: TGCGCCAGCAGCCAAGGGACAGGGGGAGGCGAAAAACTGTTTTTT.

This clone has a handful of counts. The chain has TRBV6-6 and TRBJ2-7; 10 nucleotides line up with TRBD2. Looked up from germline, CDR1 is MNHNY and CDR2 is SVGAGI (reference sequence). The CDR3 runs 14 residues. V was pared by 0 bases and J by 6 bases, with 2 bases of the junction left unmatched. The CDR3 here is CASSYSVAGGEQYF. Written as DNA, the CDR3 is TGTGCCAGCAGTTACTCGGTAGCGGGGGGCGAGCAGTACTTC.

The V call is TRBV15, the J call TRBJ2-5; TRBD2 agrees at 8 bases. The CDR3 has 18 amino acids. Germline V gene data show CDR1 as LNHNV and CDR2 as YYDKDF (reference sequence). After removal of 5 bases from V and 4 bases from J, the junction contained 18 bases not matched to a gene. Here the CDR3 reads CATSRTFLLAAPRETQYF. CDR3 sequence (DNA): TGTGCCACCAGCCGAACCTTCTTACTAGCGGCTCCCAGAGAGACCCAGTACTTC.

The chain couples TRBV30 to TRBJ2-1; 8 bases map to TRBD2. Germline CDR1 reads GTSNPN; CDR2 reads SVGIG (reference sequence). J was trimmed by 7 bases and V by 2 bases; bases with no gene match: 7. The CDR3 has 14 amino acids. The CDR3 is CAWSIGTSGNEQFF. The CDR3 bases are TGTGCCTGGAGTATCGGGACTAGTGGAAATGAGCAGTTCTTC.

The chain uses TRBV11-2 and TRBJ2-7, with a possible D match to TRBD1 (6 bases). Germline V CDR1 and CDR2: SGHAT, FQNNGV. Deletions cut 0 bases from V and 2 bases from J, with 14 bases between. The CDR3 has 16 amino acids. The chain's CDR3 is CASSLEVGAATYEQYF. The CDR3 DNA sequence: TGTGCCAGCAGCTTAGAGGTGGGGGCTGCTACCTACGAGCAGTACTTC.

This clone occurred a few times. This chain uses TRBV5-1 with TRBJ1-1; 10 bases are shared with TRBD1. This CDR3 spans 16 amino acids. In germline, CDR1 is SGHRS, CDR2 YFSETQ. The ends lost 2 bases at V and 1 base at J; junction bases unmatched: 5. The chain's CDR3 is CASSFPGQGRNTEAFF. The DNA for the CDR3 is TGCGCCAGCAGCTTTCCGGGACAGGGGAGGAACACTGAAGCTTTCTTT. Based on the CDR3 plus reference TRBV5-1 and TRBJ1-1, the full variable domain is KAGVTQTPRYLIKTRGQQVTLSCSPISGHRSVSWYQQTPGQGLQFLFEYFSETQRNKGNFPGRFSGRQFSNSRSEMNVSTLELGDSALYLCASSFPGQGRNTEAFFGQGTRLTVV.

In DNA form, the CDR3 reads TGTGCCAGCACCCTTAGAAGCGTAGGAGAGACCCAGTACTTC. This encodes CASTLRSVGETQYF. This chain joins TRBV11-2 and TRBJ2-5, with no clear D. This CDR3 has 14 residues. V was shortened by 7 bases and J by 4 bases, with 16 bases between the two germline ends. Looked up from germline, CDR1 is SGHAT and CDR2 is FQNNGV.

The chain carries TRBV2 and TRBJ2-4; weak D call: TRBD1 (5 bases). Germline loops: CDR1 SNHLY, CDR2 FYNNEI. V lost 11 bases, J lost 7 bases, and 15 bases lay in between. This CDR3 comprises 12 residues. The CDR3 loop is CAAGQGDNIQYF. The CDR3 DNA sequence: TGTGCCGCAGGTCAGGGCGATAACATTCAGTACTTC.

J is TRBJ1-4 and V is TRBV19; perhaps TRBD1 as D (5 bases). Germline loops: CDR1 LNHDA, CDR2 SQIVND (reference sequence). CDR3 length: 15 amino acids. Deletions cut 5 bases from V and 7 bases from J, with 17 bases between. The CDR3 is CASSLGGTAGEKLFF. CDR3 in DNA: TGTGCCAGTAGTCTCGGGGGGACGGCTGGTGAAAAACTGTTTTTT.

The V call is TRBV20-1, the J call TRBJ2-1; the D is unclear. CDR3 size: 11 residues. Per germline, CDR1 DFQATT and CDR2 SNEGSKA (reference sequence). V lost 1 base to trimming and J lost 5 bases, with 3 bases between them. The CDR3 DNA follows: TGCAGTGCTAGAGCGGACAATGAGCAGTTCTTC. Its protein is CSARADNEQFF.

A single count supports this clone. The gene calls are TRBV2 and TRBJ2-1, with 8 bases aligning to TRBD1. The V segment lost 4 bases and the J segment 7 bases; nucleotides outside the gene matches: 3. The germline gives CDR1 SNHLY, CDR2 FYNNEI. The CDR3 covers 13 residues. The CDR3 sequence: CASSGTGRNEQFF. CDR3 coding DNA: TGTGCCAGCAGTGGGACAGGGCGGAATGAGCAGTTCTTC.

The gene calls are TRBV7-9 and TRBJ1-2; D is ambiguous. V was pared by 2 bases and J by 6 bases, with 4 bases between. CDR3 length equals 11 residues. Germline CDR1 SEHNR, CDR2 FQNEAQ (reference sequence). CDR3 protein: CASSLIDGYTF. The CDR3 coding sequence is TGTGCCAGCAGCTTAATAGATGGCTACACCTTC.